Presented here are 16 T cell receptor beta chains from one specimen sequenced in a study of identical twins. Each CDR3 protein gets one entry after TCRdb re-called the 5' RACE reads with MiXCR. The sample gives roughly 1,500,000 distinct CDR3 sequences, less than 35% of which show up once; approximately 0.25% is in the top ten. The sequenced material came from cord blood. These receptors originate from a newborn girl in good health.

V gene TRBV7-9 combines with J gene TRBJ2-3; no clear D. The ends were cut back, 0 bases at V and 6 bases at J, with 13 bases in the middle. Looked up from germline, CDR1 is SEHNR and CDR2 is FQNEAQ (reference sequence). This CDR3 is 15 amino acids long. This CDR3 reads CASSLAPTPRDTQYF. CDR3 DNA sequence: TGTGCCAGCAGCTTAGCTCCGACACCCCGGGATACGCAGTATTTT.

There are a few counts of this clonotype. The gene calls are TRBV27 and TRBJ1-6; D gene ambiguous. Germline V lookup: CDR1 MNHEY, CDR2 SMNVEV (reference sequence). The V gene lost 2 bases and the J gene lost 2 bases, with 10 bases spanning the gap. The CDR3 is 16 residues long. CDR3 amino acids: CASSLRSGTYNSPLHF. The CDR3 DNA reads TGTGCCAGCAGTTTAAGGAGTGGGACCTATAATTCACCCCTCCACTTT.

This clonotype was counted ten times or more. The gene calls are TRBV6-5 and TRBJ2-1; TRBD2 matches at 8 bases. The CDR3 has 22 residues. The V gene end was trimmed by 1 base and the J gene end by 0 bases; junction bases not matched to a gene: 20. Per germline, CDR1 MNHEY and CDR2 SVGAGI. The CDR3 loop is CASSYFLGLTGGPMASYNEQFF. The DNA for the CDR3 is TGTGCCAGCAGTTACTTCTTGGGACTGACGGGGGGGCCCATGGCCTCCTACAATGAGCAGTTCTTC.

The chain recombines TRBV7-2 with TRBJ1-2; 9 positions agree with TRBD1. This CDR3 is 14 amino acids long. The ends lost 2 bases at V and 7 bases at J; junction bases unmatched: 5. The germline gives CDR1 SGHTA, CDR2 FQGNSA. The CDR3, as DNA: TGTGCCAGCAGCTTACTGACAGGGGGAGGTGGCTACACCTTC. This translates into CASSLLTGGGGYTF.

This clonotype has more than one count but fewer than ten. The CDR3 reads CASSLVPIRREQFF. CDR3 sequence (DNA): TGTGCCAGCAGCTTAGTTCCCATTAGGCGTGAGCAGTTCTTC. The chain carries TRBV7-8 and TRBJ2-1; no firm D call. Germline CDR1 and CDR2: SGHVS and FQNEAQ. V lost 1 base and J 9 bases, leaving 13 bases between the germline ends. This CDR3 spans 14 amino acids.

This clonotype has a handful of counts. V usage is TRBV27 and J usage is TRBJ2-1, with 7 bases lining up with TRBD2. The CDR3 consists of 16 residues. The germline CDR1 and CDR2 sequences are MNHEY and SMNVEV (reference sequence). V dropped 5 bases and J dropped 0; count of bases not matched to a gene: 7. Here the CDR3 reads CASSASRTSSYNEQFF. The CDR3 DNA reads TGTGCCAGCAGTGCCTCTCGGACTAGCTCCTACAATGAGCAGTTCTTC.

V is TRBV27 and J is TRBJ2-7; 13 bases are shared with TRBD2. J was trimmed by 0 bases and V by 6 bases; bases with no gene match: 8. Germline V lookup: CDR1 MNHEY, CDR2 SMNVEV (reference sequence). The CDR3 has 17 amino acids. The chain's CDR3 is CASRRDRTSGSSYEQYF. CDR3 nucleotide sequence: TGTGCCAGCAGACGGGACAGGACTAGCGGGAGCTCCTACGAGCAGTACTTC.

J is TRBJ2-7 and V is TRBV29-1; tentative D call: TRBD1 (6 bases). The germline gives CDR1 SQVTM, CDR2 ANQGSEA. This CDR3 is 12 amino acids long. The V gene lost 1 base and the J gene lost 6 bases, with 10 bases spanning the gap. Here the CDR3 reads CSVEGQGREQYF. Here the CDR3 DNA reads TGCAGCGTTGAAGGCCAGGGGCGCGAGCAGTACTTC.

Turning to this clonotype: The junction departs from germline at one end; a sequencing error may be responsible. CDR3 coding DNA: TGTGCCATCAGTGAGTCGGCTAGGGAGACCAAGTACTTC. Residues: CAISESARETKYF. The V call is TRBV10-3, the J call TRBJ2-5, with D maybe TRBD2 (5 bases). This CDR3 region has 13 residues. Germline-derived CDR1 and CDR2 are ENHRY and SYGVKD.

V is TRBV5-8 and J is TRBJ1-5, with 7 nucleotides matching TRBD1. The V gene's germline CDR1 is SGHTS and CDR2 YDEGEE. CDR3 length: 15 amino acids. Trimming cost V 5 bases and J 11 bases; bases outside gene matches: 16. The CDR3 sequence: CASRLRWQGDRAQHF. The DNA for the CDR3 is TGTGCCAGCAGGCTGAGGTGGCAGGGGGACCGTGCCCAGCATTTT. The variable domain in full, with the rest retrieved from reference TRBV5-8 and TRBJ1-5, is EAGVTQSPTHLIKTRGQQATLRCSPISGHTSVYWYQQALGLGLQFLLWYDEGEERNRGNFPPRFSGRQFPNYSSELNVNALELEDSALYLCASRLRWQGDRAQHFGDGTRLSIL.

This clonotype was counted a few times. This rearrangement joins TRBV3-1 to TRBJ2-1, with 7 bases aligning to TRBD2. Trimming cost V 1 base and J 8 bases; bases outside gene matches: 8. CDR3 length: 15 amino acids. The germline V gene encodes CDR1 LGHDT and CDR2 YNNKEL (reference sequence). The CDR3 sequence: CASSQVLAGEDEQFF. CDR3 nucleotides: TGTGCCAGCAGCCAAGTGCTGGCGGGAGAGGATGAGCAGTTCTTC.

CDR3 coding DNA: TGTGCCAGCAGCCAAGATTGGGGGGAGCAGTTCTTC. Encoded protein: CASSQDWGEQFF. J is TRBJ2-1 and V is TRBV4-2; either TRBD1 or TRBD2 may supply D (5 bases each). With 0 bases removed from V and 10 bases from J, the gap between germline ends came to 7 bases. The CDR3 is 12 residues long. Germline V gene sequence: CDR1 LGHNA, CDR2 YNFKEQ.

V gene TRBV5-1 combines with J gene TRBJ1-2; 7 bases are a match to TRBD1. The germline CDR1 and CDR2 sequences are SGHRS and YFSETQ. Losses at the gene ends were 4 bases for V and 4 bases for J; bases not matched to a gene: 7. The CDR3 covers 14 residues. The CDR3, as DNA: TGCGCCAGCAGCCCCGTTGCAGGGGGCTATGGCTACACCTTC. Translation gives CASSPVAGGYGYTF.

This clonotype was recorded many times. One junction end does not reproduce the germline sequence, and a read error may be involved. The genes are TRBV5-1 and TRBJ2-7; D ambiguous. CDR3 size: 13 residues. CDR1 and CDR2 from the germline V gene are SGHRS and YFSETQ. The CDR3: CASSLAGGDEQYF. The CDR3 region has the DNA TGTGCCAGCAGTTTGGCTGGTGGGGACGAGCAGTACTTC. The full variable domain, completed using reference TRBV5-1 and TRBJ2-7, is KAGVTQTPRYLIKTRGQQVTLSCSPISGHRSVSWYQQTPGQGLQFLFEYFSETQRNKGNFPGRFSGRQFSNSRSEMNVSTLELGDSALYLCASSLAGGDEQYFGPGTRLTVT.

This clonotype showed up many times. The V call is TRBV6-2 or TRBV6-3, the J call TRBJ1-2, with D possibly matching TRBD1 (5 bases). Deletions cut 2 bases from V and 3 bases from J, with 10 bases between. This CDR3 has 14 residues. The germline CDR1 and CDR2 sequences are MNHEY and SVGEGT. The chain's CDR3 is CASSYQGRYYGYTF. CDR3 coding DNA: TGTGCCAGCAGTTACCAGGGCAGGTACTATGGCTACACCTTC.

The chain recombines TRBV6-5 with TRBJ1-6; 10 nucleotides line up with TRBD1. This CDR3 region has 13 residues. Trimming at V came to 6 bases and at J to 9 bases, leaving 2 bases not matched to a gene. The germline V gene has CDR1 MNHEY and CDR2 SVGAGI. This chain's CDR3 is CASRDRGFSPLHF. DNA for the CDR3: TGTGCCAGCAGGGACAGGGGGTTTTCACCCCTCCACTTT.